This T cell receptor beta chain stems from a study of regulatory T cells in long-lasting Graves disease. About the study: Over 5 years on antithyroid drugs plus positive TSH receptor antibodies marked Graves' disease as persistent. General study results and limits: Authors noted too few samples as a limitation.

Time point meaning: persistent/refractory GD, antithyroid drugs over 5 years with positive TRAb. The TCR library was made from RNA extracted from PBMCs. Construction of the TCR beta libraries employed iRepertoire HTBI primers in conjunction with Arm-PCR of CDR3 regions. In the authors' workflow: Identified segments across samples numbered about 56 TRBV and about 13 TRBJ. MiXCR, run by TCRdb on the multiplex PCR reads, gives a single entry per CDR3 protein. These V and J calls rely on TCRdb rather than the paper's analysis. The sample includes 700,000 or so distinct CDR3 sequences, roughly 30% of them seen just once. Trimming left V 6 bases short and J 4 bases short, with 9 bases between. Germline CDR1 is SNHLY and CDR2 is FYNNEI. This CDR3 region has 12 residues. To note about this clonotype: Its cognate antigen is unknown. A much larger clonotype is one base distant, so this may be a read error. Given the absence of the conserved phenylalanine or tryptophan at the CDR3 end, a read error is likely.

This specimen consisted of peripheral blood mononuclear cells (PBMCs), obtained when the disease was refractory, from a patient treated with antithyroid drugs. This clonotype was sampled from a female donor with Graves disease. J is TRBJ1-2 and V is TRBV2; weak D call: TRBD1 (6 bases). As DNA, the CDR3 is TGTGCCAGCAGACTAGGGGGCTATGGCTACACCTCC. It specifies CASRLGGYGYTS.